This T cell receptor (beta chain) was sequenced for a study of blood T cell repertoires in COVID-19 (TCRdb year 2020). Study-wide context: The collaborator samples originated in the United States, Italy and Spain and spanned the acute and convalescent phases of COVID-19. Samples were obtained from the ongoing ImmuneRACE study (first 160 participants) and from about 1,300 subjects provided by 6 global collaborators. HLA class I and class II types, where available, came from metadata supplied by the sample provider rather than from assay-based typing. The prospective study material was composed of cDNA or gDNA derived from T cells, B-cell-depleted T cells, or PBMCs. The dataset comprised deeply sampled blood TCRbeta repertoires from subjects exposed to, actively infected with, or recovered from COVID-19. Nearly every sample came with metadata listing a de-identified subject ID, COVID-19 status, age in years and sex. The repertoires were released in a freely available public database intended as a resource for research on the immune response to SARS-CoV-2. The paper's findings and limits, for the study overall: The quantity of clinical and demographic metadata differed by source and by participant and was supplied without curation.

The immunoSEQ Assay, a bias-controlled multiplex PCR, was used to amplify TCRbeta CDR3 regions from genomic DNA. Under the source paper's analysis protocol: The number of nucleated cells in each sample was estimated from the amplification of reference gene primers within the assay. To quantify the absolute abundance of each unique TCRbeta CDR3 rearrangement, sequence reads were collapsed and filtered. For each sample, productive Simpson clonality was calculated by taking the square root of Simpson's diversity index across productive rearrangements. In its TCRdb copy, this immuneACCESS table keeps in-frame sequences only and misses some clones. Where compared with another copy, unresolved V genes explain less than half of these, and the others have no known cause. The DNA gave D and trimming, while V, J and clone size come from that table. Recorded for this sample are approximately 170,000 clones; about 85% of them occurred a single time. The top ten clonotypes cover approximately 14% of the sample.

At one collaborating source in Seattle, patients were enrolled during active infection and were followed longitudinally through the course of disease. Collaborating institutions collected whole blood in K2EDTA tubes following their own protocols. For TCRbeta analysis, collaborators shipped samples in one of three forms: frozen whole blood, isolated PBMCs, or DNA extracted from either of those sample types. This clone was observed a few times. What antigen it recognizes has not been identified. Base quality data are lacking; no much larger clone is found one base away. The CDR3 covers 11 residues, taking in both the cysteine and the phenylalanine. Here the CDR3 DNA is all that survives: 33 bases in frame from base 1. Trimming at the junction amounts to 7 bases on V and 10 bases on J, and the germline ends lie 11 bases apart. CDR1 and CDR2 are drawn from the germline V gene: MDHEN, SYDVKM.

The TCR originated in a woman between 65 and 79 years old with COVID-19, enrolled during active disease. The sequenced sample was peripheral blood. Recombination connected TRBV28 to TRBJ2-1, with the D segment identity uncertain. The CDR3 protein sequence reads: CASTPSIEQFF. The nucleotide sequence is TGTGCCAGCACTCCAAGCATCGAGCAGTTCTTC.